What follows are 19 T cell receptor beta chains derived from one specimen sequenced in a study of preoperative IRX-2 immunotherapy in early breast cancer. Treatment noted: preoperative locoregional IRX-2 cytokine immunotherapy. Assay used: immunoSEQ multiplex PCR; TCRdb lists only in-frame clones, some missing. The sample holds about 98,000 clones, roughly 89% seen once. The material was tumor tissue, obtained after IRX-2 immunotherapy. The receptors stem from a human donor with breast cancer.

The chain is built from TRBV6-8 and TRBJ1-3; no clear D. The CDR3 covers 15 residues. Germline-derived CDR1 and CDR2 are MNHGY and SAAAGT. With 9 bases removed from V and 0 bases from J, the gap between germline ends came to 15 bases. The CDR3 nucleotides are TGTGCCAGTACTAGGGTAGCCAGCTCTGGAAACACCATATATTTT. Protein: CASTRVASSGNTIYF.

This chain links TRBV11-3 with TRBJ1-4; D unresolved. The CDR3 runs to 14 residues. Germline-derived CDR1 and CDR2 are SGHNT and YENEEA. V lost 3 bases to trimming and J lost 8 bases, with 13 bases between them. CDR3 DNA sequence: TGTGCCAGCAGCTTGGAGCGGGCGGGAGAAAAACTGTTTTTT. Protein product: CASSLERAGEKLFF. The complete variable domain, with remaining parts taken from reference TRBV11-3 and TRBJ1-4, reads EAGVVQSPRYKIIEKKQPVAFWCNPISGHNTLYWYLQNLGQGPELLIRYENEEAVDDSQLPKDRFSAERLKGVDSTLKIQPAELGDSAVYLCASSLERAGEKLFFGSGTQLSVL.

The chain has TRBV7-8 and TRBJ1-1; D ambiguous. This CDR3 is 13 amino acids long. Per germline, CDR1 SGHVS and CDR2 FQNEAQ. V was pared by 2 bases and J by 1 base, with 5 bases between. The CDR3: CASSLRRNTEAFF. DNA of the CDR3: TGTGCCAGCAGCTTAAGGAGGAACACTGAAGCTTTCTTT.

As DNA, the CDR3 is TGCGCCAGCAGCTTCGGGGGTGAAATTATCTCCTACGAGCAGTACTTC. Translating it yields CASSFGGEIISYEQYF. The V gene is TRBV5-1, the J gene TRBJ2-7; tentative D call: TRBD2 (6 bases). Trimming pared 2 bases from V and 0 bases from J, leaving 15 bases between. Germline lookup yields CDR1 SGHRS and CDR2 YFSETQ. This CDR3 comprises 16 residues.

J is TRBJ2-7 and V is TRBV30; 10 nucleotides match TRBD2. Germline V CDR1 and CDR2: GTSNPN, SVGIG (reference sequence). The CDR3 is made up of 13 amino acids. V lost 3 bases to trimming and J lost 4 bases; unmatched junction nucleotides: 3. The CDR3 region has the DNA TGTGCCTGGAGATCTAGCGGGAGTTACGAGCAGTACTTC. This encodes CAWRSSGSYEQYF.

CDR3 in amino acids: CASRPRQYNQPQHF. The CDR3 DNA reads as TGTGCCAGCAGACCTCGACAGTACAATCAGCCCCAGCATTTT. The rearrangement joins TRBV28 to TRBJ1-5; D possibly corresponds to TRBD1 (5 bases). Germline V gene lookup returns CDR1 MDHEN and CDR2 SYDVKM. Trimming cost V 6 bases and J 3 bases, with 12 bases left between them. The CDR3 is 14 residues long.

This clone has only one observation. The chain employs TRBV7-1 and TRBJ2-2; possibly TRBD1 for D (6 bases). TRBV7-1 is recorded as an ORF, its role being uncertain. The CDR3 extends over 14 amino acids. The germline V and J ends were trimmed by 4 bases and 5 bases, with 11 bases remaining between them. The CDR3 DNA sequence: TGTGCCAGCAGCTTTCGACAGGCAACCGGGGAGCTGTTTTTT. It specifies CASSFRQATGELFF.

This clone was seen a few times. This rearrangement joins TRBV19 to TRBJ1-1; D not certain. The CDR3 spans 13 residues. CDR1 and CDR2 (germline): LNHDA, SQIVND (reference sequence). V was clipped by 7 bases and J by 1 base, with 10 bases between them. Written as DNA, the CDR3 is TGTGCCAGTATCCCCGCGGAGAACACTGAAGCTTTCTTT. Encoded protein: CASIPAENTEAFF. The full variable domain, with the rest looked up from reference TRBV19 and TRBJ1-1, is DGGITQSPKYLFRKEGQNVTLSCEQNLNHDAMYWYRQDPGQGLRLIYYSQIVNDFQKGDIAEGYSVSREKKESFPLTVTSAQKNPTAFYLCASIPAENTEAFFGQGTRLTVV.

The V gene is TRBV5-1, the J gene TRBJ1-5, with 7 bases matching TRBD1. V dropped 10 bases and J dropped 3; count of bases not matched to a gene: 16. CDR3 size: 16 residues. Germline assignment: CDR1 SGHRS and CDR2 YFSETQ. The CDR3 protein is CAPFPRTGRPNQPQHF. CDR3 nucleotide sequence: TGCGCCCCATTTCCCAGGACAGGACGACCCAATCAGCCCCAGCATTTT.

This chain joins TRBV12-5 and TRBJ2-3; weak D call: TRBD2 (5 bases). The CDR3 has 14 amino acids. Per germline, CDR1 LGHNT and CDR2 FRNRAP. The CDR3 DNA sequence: TGTGCCAGCACCTTTTCGGAGGTACCAGATACGCAGTATTTT. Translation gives CASTFSEVPDTQYF.

The CDR3 bases are TGTGCCAGCAGCTTAGATACGGGACTAGCGGGATACAATGAGCAGTTCTTC. It yields the protein CASSLDTGLAGYNEQFF. The gene calls are TRBV11-3 and TRBJ2-1, with 13 bases fitting TRBD2. Germline CDR1 is SGHNT and CDR2 is YENEEA. This CDR3 has 17 amino acids. Losses at the gene ends were 0 bases for V and 4 bases for J; bases not matched to a gene: 3.

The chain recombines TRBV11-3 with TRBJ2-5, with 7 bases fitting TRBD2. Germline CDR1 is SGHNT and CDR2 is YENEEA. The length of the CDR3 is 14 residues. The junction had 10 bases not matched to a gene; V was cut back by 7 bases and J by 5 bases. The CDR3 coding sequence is TGTGCCAGCATTATGGAACGGGGAGGGGAGACCCAGTACTTC. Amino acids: CASIMERGGETQYF.

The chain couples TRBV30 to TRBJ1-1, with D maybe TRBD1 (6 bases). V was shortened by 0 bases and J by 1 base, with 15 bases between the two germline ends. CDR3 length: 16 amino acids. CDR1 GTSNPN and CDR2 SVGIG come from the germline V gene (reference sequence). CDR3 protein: CAWSVQSGARNTEAFF. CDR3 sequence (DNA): TGTGCCTGGAGTGTACAATCAGGGGCCCGGAACACTGAAGCTTTCTTT. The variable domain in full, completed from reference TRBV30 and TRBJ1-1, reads SQTIHQWPATLVQPVGSPLSLECTVEGTSNPNLYWYRQAAGRGLQLLFYSVGIGQISSEVPQNLSASRPQDRQFILSSKKLLLSDSGFYLCAWSVQSGARNTEAFFGQGTRLTVV.

CDR3 sequence: CASSLIGTTVNYGYTF. The CDR3 coding sequence is TGTGCCAGCAGTTTGATAGGGACGACGGTTAACTATGGCTACACCTTC. The chain uses TRBV28 and TRBJ1-2; maybe TRBD1 (5 bases). V was cut by 3 bases and J by 1 base, with 15 bases left in between. Germline V CDR1 and CDR2: MDHEN, SYDVKM. The CDR3 contains 16 residues.

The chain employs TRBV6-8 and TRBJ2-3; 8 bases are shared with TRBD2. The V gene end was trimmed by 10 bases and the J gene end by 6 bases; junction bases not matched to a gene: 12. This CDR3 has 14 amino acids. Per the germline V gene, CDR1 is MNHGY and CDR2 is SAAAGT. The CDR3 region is CAIRQAGVGDTQYF. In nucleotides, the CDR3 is TGTGCCATCAGGCAAGCGGGAGTTGGCGATACGCAGTATTTT.

As DNA, the CDR3 is TGTGCCACCAGCAGAGAACAGGGGTCCTACAATGAGCAGTTCTTC. Protein sequence: CATSREQGSYNEQFF. The V gene is TRBV15, the J gene TRBJ2-1, with 7 bases lining up with TRBD1. The CDR3 loop spans 15 amino acids. V lost 0 bases to trimming and J lost 1 base; unmatched junction nucleotides: 0. In germline, CDR1 is LNHNV, CDR2 YYDKDF (reference sequence).

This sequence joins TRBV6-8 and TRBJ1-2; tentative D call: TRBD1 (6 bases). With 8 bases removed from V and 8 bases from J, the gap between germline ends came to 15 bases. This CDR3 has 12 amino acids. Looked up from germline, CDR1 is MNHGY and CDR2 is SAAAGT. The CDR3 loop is CASSGRGRGYTF. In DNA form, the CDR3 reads TGTGCCAGCTCGGGCAGGGGTCGAGGCTACACCTTC.

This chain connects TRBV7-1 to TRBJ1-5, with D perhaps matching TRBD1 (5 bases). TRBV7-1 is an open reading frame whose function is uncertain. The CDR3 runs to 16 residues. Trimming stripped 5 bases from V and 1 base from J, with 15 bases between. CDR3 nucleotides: TGTGCCAGCAGCGTAGCCAGGGTTGAGAGCAATCAGCCCCAGCATTTT. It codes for CASSVARVESNQPQHF.

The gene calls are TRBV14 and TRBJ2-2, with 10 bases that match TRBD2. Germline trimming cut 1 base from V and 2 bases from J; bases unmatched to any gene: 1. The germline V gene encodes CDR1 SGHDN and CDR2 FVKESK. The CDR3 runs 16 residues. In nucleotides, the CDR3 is TGTGCCAGCAGCCAAGTACTAGCGGGAAACACCGGGGAGCTGTTTTTT. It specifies CASSQVLAGNTGELFF.